This T cell receptor (beta chain) was captured by sequencing in a study of HIV-infected patients and healthy controls. TCRdb passed the 5' RACE reads through MiXCR, listing each CDR3 protein once. The table records around 62,000 distinct CDR3 sequences, roughly a fifth of them present only once. This clonotype was observed many times. The germline gives CDR1 MNHNS, CDR2 SASEGT. The length of the CDR3 is 16 residues. V lost 0 bases and J lost 1, with 10 bases in between. This TCR was recovered from a human donor in good health. The specimen was CD4+ T cells from blood. The gene calls are TRBV6-1 and TRBJ1-5, with D unresolved. CDR3 nucleotides: TGTGCCAGCAGTGAAGCGACGCAAATAAGCAATCAGCCCCAGCATTTT. Translating it yields CASSEATQISNQPQHF.